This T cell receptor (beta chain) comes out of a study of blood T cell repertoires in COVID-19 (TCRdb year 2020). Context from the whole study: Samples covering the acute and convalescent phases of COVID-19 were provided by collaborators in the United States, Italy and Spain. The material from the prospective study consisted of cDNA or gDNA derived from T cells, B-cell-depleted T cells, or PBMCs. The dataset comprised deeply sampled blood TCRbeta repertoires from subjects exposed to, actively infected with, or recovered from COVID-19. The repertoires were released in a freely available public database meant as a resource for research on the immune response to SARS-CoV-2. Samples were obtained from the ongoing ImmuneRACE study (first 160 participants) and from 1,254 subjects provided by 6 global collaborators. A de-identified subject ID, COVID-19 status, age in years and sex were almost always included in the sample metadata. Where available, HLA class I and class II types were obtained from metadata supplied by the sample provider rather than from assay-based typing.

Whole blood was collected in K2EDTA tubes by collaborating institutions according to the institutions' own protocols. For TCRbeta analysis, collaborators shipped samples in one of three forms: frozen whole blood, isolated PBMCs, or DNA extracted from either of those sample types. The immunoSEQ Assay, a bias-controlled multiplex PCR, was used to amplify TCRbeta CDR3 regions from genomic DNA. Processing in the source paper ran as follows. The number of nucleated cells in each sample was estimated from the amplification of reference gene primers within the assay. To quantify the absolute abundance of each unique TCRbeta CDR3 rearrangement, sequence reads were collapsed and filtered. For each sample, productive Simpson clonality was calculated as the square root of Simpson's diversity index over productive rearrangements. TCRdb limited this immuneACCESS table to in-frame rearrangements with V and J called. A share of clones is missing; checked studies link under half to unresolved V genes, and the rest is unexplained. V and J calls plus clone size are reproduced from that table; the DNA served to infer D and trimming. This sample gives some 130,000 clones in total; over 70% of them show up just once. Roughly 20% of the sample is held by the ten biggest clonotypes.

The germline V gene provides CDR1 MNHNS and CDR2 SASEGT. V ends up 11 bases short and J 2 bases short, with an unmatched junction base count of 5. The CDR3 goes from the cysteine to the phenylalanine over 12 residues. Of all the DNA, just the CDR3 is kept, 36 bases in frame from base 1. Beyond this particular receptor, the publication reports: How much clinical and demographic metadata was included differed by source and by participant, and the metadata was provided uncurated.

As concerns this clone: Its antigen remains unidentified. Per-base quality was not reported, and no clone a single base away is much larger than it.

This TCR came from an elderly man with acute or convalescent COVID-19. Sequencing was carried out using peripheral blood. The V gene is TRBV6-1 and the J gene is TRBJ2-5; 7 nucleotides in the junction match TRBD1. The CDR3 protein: CAGPGQQETQYF. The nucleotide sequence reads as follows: TGTGCCGGCCCGGGACAGCAAGAGACCCAGTACTTC.